This TCR beta chain appears in the sequencing data of a study of beta chain features in type 1 diabetes. V lost 5 bases to trimming and J lost 9 bases, with 17 bases between them. CDR3 length equals 14 residues. Germline values: CDR1 SGHNT, CDR2 YENEEA. Concerning this clone: No antigen is known for it.

Expressed TCRB transcripts were sequenced because the entire RNA isolate underwent reverse transcription. Approximately 4 million reads was the average for naive, central memory and regulatory T cell samples. The table came from immunoSEQ multiplex PCR; TCRdb's copy has only in-frame clones and leaves some out. Here the sample spans about 650,000 clones, around 12% being singletons. Study-wide points: Shorter TCRB CDR3s, moderately but significantly so, were found in Type 1 diabetes patients in all four CD4+ subsets.

This clonotype originated in a man aged 25 to 45 with type 1 diabetes. The specimen sequenced was naive CD4+ T cells from blood. V usage is TRBV11-3 and J usage is TRBJ2-1; D may be TRBD1 or TRBD2 (7 bases each). CDR3 amino acids: CASSARLAGGEQFF. For the CDR3, the DNA is TGTGCCAGCAGCGCCCGACTAGCAGGGGGTGAGCAGTTCTTC.